This T cell receptor (beta chain) stems from a study of blood T cell repertoires in COVID-19. Study-level background: T cells, B-cell-depleted T cells, or PBMCs provided the cDNA or gDNA that served as material.

Data came from immunoSEQ multiplex PCR; TCRdb stores just in-frame clones and leaves some out. The sample lists about 120,000 clones, roughly 84% occurring once. V dropped 8 bases and J dropped 0 bases, with 5 bases sitting between them. Germline-derived CDR1 and CDR2 are SNHLY and FYNNEI. The CDR3 covers 12 residues. The chain carries TRBV2 and TRBJ1-3; D call uncertain. The sample comprised peripheral blood. The source of this sequence is a woman over 75 with acute or convalescent COVID-19. This CDR3 reads CASFNSGNTIYF. CDR3 coding DNA: TGTGCCAGCTTCAACTCTGGAAACACCATATATTTT.